The clone carrying this T cell receptor (beta chain) was seen a handful of times. Its antigen is not identified. The data were taken from a study of identical twins. Whole-study findings and limits: Fewer insertions were carried by abundant cord blood beta clonotypes, but none was seen in memory repertoires.

Germline V gene data show CDR1 as SGHTA and CDR2 as FQGNSA. This CDR3 contains 14 residues. Trimming took off 6 bases at V and 6 bases at J, with 15 bases between the two ends. One entry per CDR3 protein, called by TCRdb with MiXCR from the 5' RACE reads. The table records 520,000 or so distinct CDR3 sequences, roughly a fifth of them present only once. The same sample was also used in a study of T cells expressing NK-cell markers. That work contributes: Of eight sequenced donors, seven were HCMV-seropositive and one HCMV-seronegative. The sorts in several experiments were restricted to alpha-beta TCR T cells by an anti-gamma-delta TCR antibody. NKG2C+ dominant clonotypes from over 5 donors made up about 1.0-8% of CD8+ T cells.

What was sequenced was CD4+ T cells sorted from blood. The rearrangement joins TRBV7-2 to TRBJ2-1, with D maybe TRBD2 (5 bases). This clonotype was obtained from a woman aged 18-30 years in good health. CDR3 residues: CASSPGIIRNEQFF. The DNA for the CDR3 is TGTGCCAGCAGTCCCGGGATTATACGCAATGAGCAGTTCTTC.